The sequence of this TCR beta chain was determined in a study of cytomegalovirus exposure and HLA in healthy donors. Across the study: The same platform used for the 600 to 750 first-cohort repertoires was also used for the 120 or so validation repertoires, as a later analysis reported.

The donors were members of the validation cohort comprising over 100 subjects, separate from the roughly 700-subject first cohort. Findings and caveats of the study: The study flagged 150 to 200 TCR beta chains as cytomegalovirus-associated. Confirmation in vitro established that a few CMV-associated chains were specific for CMV antigens.

Sequencing used immunoSEQ multiplex PCR; TCRdb keeps in-frame clones, though not all of them. Of 150,000 or so clones in the sample, roughly 89% were seen once. Note on this clone: The antigen is not known.

This clonotype was sampled from a woman aged 18-29 years in good health and CMV-seronegative. The sample was PBMCs.

The CDR3 bases are TGTGCCAGCAGCCTGAACCCACGGGACACTGAAGCTTTCTTT. It specifies CASSLNPRDTEAFF. The rearrangement uses TRBV7-9 and TRBJ1-1, with unresolved D. The V end was cut by 5 bases, the J end by 3 bases, with 13 bases between. The length of the CDR3 is 14 residues. Germline V gives CDR1 SEHNR, CDR2 FQNEAQ (reference sequence).